The entry below describes one TCR beta chain. This clone occurred a few times. Its antigen is unknown. The sample holds no much larger clone one base away, and base qualities are not on file. The data were taken from a study of PD-1 blockade in classical Hodgkin lymphoma (TCRdb year 2020). With respect to the entire study: Nivolumab dosing was 3 mg/kg intravenously every 2 weeks, continuing until either disease progression or unacceptable toxicity. The study used CyTOF and TCR beta sequencing to define a peripheral blood immune signature of response to PD-1 blockade in classical Hodgkin lymphoma. Points the paper makes about the study in general: Baseline TCR diversity was reported to be lower in newly diagnosed patients than in healthy donors, and even lower in relapsed/refractory patients. A significant rise by C4D1 was seen in CD4+ but not CD8+ TCR diversity (p=0.0027 vs p=0.16), with the rise being most apparent in complete responders (p=0.02). Lower diversity was seen in patients whose nivolumab began less than 1 year after ASCT, and these patients were left out of later analyses so that immune reconstitution would not confound the results. Baseline diversity similar to that of newly diagnosed patients was observed in trial patients achieving complete response, whereas significantly lower diversity was observed in partial responders and progressors. The study covered only a single clinical trial cohort, and the causes of the repertoire differences, possibly disease activity or prior therapy, were still not defined.

Genomic DNA was isolated using the Qiagen DNeasy kit from unsorted PBMCs as well as from negatively selected CD4+ and CD8+ fractions. TCR beta CDR3 regions were subjected to amplification by immunoSEQ multiplex PCR with primers that anneal to V and J segments. A synthetic immune receptor repertoire was used to minimize amplification bias, and remaining bias was computationally removed after sequencing. The paper's processing steps were these. Custom Python scripts were used to quantify repertoire diversity as the Shannon entropy index. Unsorted, CD4+ and CD8+ repertoires were examined separately, except in combined analyses, for which CD4+ and CD8+ sequences were merged in silico. A clone was considered expanded if an increase in frequency of at least 2-fold after treatment relative to C1D1 was found, and a pseudocount of 0.5 was applied to clones undetected at baseline. Clones with 0 or 1 copy at C1D1 were classified as singleton clones, and clones with 2 or more copies were classified as non-singleton clones. Clones expanded in unsorted samples were annotated as CD4+, CD8+ or unknown by matching protein sequences in sorted samples from the same patient. Diversity changes from C1D1 to C4D1 were tested in paired samples using Wilcoxon tests. Drawn from immuneACCESS, this table holds only the in-frame rearrangements with V and J called that TCRdb kept. Clones are partly lost; checked studies trace under half to an unresolved V gene and leave the rest unexplained. That table supplies the V and J calls and clone size; D and trimming were determined from the DNA. Present in this sample are 20,000 to 25,000 clones, roughly 77% of which were seen just once. Jointly, the top ten make up 15% to 20% of the sample.

Looking up the germline V gene yields CDR1 WSHSY and CDR2 SAAADI. V ends up 6 bases short and J 5 bases short, with an unmatched junction base count of 5. The CDR3 starts with the cysteine, ends with the phenylalanine, and has 14 residues. Only CDR3 DNA is held: 42 bases, read in frame from base 1. The sample's time point, from its label and the paper: cycle 2 day 1 (C2D1) of nivolumab. Every trial patient had relapsed after autologous stem cell transplantation, and cohorts A, B and C differed in prior brentuximab vedotin exposure. The trial cohort comprised more than 55 patients with relapsed/refractory classical Hodgkin lymphoma whose best overall responses were complete response, partial response or progressive disease. Single-agent nivolumab was administered to trial patients in the multi-cohort phase II CheckMate 205 trial. An independent review committee assessed best overall response by applying the 2007 International Working Group response criteria. PBMCs from the trial were collected at three points: immediately before nivolumab initiation (C1D1), and during therapy at cycle 2 day 1 and cycle 4 day 1. Peripheral blood was collected in 8 mL Vacutainer Cell Preparation Tubes, from which PBMCs were isolated by centrifugation and then cryopreserved.

This specimen consisted of peripheral blood mononuclear cells (PBMCs), obtained before the second cycle of nivolumab. The sequence is built from TRBV10-2 and TRBJ2-5; 11 central nucleotides agree with TRBD1. The receptor was isolated from a human donor with classical Hodgkin lymphoma. At the DNA level, the sequence is TGCGCCAGCAGCCTTGGGGACAGGGGGGAGACCCAGTACTTC. This encodes CASSLGDRGETQYF.